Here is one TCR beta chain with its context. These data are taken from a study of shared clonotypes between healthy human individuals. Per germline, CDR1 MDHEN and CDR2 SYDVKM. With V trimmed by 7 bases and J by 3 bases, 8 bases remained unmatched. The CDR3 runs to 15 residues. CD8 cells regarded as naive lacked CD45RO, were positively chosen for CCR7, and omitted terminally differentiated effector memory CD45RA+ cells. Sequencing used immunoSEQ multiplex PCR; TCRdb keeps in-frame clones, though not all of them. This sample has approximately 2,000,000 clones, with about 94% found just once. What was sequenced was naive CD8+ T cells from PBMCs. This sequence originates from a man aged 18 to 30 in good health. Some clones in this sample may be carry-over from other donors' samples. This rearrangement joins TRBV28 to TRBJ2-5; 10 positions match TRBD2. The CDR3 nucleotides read TGTGCCAGCACCATACTAGCGGGGCAAAAAGAGACCCAGTACTTC. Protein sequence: CASTILAGQKETQYF.